This TCR beta chain was sequenced during a study of glioma-infiltrating T cells after dendritic cell vaccination. Across the whole study: Dendritic cells derived from monocytes and pulsed with autologous tumor lysate formed the vaccine.

The assay was immunoSEQ multiplex PCR, and TCRdb's table has in-frame clones only and misses some. The data contain fewer than 25,000 clones, nearly 90% of them singletons. Specified time point: after dendritic cell vaccination, including at tumor progression/relapse. Before vaccination, two weeks after the third vaccination, and at progression, PBMC were collected. The V segment lost 6 bases and the J segment 5 bases; nucleotides outside the gene matches: 14. The germline V gene encodes CDR1 MNHEY and CDR2 SMNVEV (reference sequence). The CDR3 is 17 residues long. The receptor's source is a human donor with glioblastoma. The sequenced sample was blood, obtained after dendritic cell vaccination. V and J are TRBV27 and TRBJ2-1, with 9 nucleotides matching TRBD1. CDR3 in DNA: TGTGCCAGCAGACCTCGCGCCGGGACAGGGAATAACAATGAGCAGTTCTTC. Protein: CASRPRAGTGNNNEQFF.